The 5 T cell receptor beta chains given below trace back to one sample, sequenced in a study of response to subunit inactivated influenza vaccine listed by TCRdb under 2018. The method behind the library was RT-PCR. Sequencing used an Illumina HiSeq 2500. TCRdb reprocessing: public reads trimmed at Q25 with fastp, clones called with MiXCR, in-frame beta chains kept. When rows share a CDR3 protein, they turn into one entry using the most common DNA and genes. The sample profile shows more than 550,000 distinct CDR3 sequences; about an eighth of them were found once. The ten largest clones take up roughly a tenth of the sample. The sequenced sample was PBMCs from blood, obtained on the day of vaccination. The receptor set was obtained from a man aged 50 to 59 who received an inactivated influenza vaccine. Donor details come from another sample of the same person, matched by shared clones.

CDR3 in DNA: TGCGCCAGCAGCCAAGAGGCCGGGCTTAACTCTCAGCCCCAGCATTTT. Amino acid sequence: CASSQEAGLNSQPQHF. The V call is TRBV4-3, the J call TRBJ1-5, with no clear D. Germline values: CDR1 LGHNA, CDR2 YSLEER. The CDR3 covers 16 residues. Between the trimmed V and J ends, which lost 0 bases and 6 bases, there was a span of 15 bases.

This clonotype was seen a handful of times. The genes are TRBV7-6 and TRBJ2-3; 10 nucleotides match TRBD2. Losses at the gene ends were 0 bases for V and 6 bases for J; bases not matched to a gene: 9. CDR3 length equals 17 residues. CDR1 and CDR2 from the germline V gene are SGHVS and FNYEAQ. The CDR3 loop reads CASSLAWVAGGSDTQYF. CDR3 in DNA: TGTGCCAGCAGCTTAGCTTGGGTAGCGGGGGGATCGGATACGCAGTATTTT.

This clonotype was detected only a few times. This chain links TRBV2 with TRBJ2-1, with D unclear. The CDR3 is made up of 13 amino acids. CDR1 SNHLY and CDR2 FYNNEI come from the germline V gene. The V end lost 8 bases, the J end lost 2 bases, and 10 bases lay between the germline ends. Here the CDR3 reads CASAWAPYNEQFF. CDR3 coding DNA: TGTGCCAGCGCGTGGGCCCCCTACAATGAGCAGTTCTTC.

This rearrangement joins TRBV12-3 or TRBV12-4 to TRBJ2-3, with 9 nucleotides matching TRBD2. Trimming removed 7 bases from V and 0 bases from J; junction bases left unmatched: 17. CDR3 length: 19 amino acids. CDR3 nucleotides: TGTGCCAGCATTCCCGACTTCTCGCTAGCGGGATATAGCACAGATACGCAGTATTTT. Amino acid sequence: CASIPDFSLAGYSTDTQYF.

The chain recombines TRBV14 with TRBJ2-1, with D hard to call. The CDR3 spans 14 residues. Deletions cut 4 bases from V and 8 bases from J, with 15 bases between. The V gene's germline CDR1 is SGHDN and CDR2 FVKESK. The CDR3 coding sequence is TGTGCCAGCAGCCCTACAGTAAAGTTTGATGAGCAGTTCTTC. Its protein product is CASSPTVKFDEQFF. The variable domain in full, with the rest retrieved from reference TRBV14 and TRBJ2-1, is EAGVTQFPSHSVIEKGQTVTLRCDPISGHDNLYWYRRVMGKEIKFLLHFVKESKQDESGMPNNRFLAERTGGTYSTLKVQPAELEDSGVYFCASSPTVKFDEQFFGPGTRLTVL.